The 21 T cell receptor beta chains listed next were all sequenced from one sample in a study of T cells after yellow fever vaccination. TCRdb reprocessed the 5' RACE reads with MiXCR, giving one entry per CDR3 protein. This sample has 200,000 to 300,000 distinct CDR3 sequences, with around 6.7% found just once. The specimen comprised CD4+ T cells sorted from PBMCs, sampled on the day of the yellow fever booster vaccination. These receptors all come from a man younger than 40 who received the YFV17D yellow fever vaccine.

In its sample, this clonotype was seen many times. DNA for the CDR3: TGCGCCAGCAGCTTCCCAGAAGAGACCCAGTACTTC. It translates to CASSFPEETQYF. The J gene is TRBJ2-5, the V gene TRBV5-1; D remains unclear. The CDR3 totals 12 residues. Trimming removed 2 bases from V and 3 bases from J, with 5 bases in between. Germline V gene sequence: CDR1 SGHRS, CDR2 YFSETQ.

This clonotype was detected a few times. The chain uses TRBV20-1 and TRBJ1-5; tentatively, D is TRBD1 (6 bases). Trimming removed 4 bases at V and 6 bases at J, with 13 bases between. Germline V gene sequence: CDR1 DFQATT, CDR2 SNEGSKA (reference sequence). The length of the CDR3 is 13 residues. CDR3 residues: CSATTGYSQPQHF. As DNA, the CDR3 is TGCAGTGCTACAACAGGGTATAGTCAGCCCCAGCATTTT.

This clonotype appeared many times. The chain couples TRBV5-4 to TRBJ2-3; D is perhaps TRBD1 (6 bases). Germline-derived CDR1 and CDR2 are SGHNT and YYREEE (reference sequence). This CDR3 has 14 residues. V was trimmed by 1 base and J by 12 bases, leaving 18 bases between them. CDR3 amino acids: CASSLRTDLPPQYF. For the CDR3, the DNA is TGTGCCAGCAGCTTGAGGACAGATCTACCCCCCCAGTATTTT. Drawing the rest from reference TRBV5-4 and TRBJ2-3, the complete variable domain is ETGVTQSPTHLIKTRGQQVTLRCSSQSGHNTVSWYQQALGQGPQFIFQYYREEENGRGNFPPRFSGLQFPNYSSELNVNALELDDSALYLCASSLRTDLPPQYFGPGTRLTVL.

V and J are TRBV4-3 and TRBJ2-3; 10 bases agree with TRBD2. Germline lookup yields CDR1 LGHNA and CDR2 YSLEER. This CDR3 comprises 19 residues. V lost 0 bases to trimming and J lost 4 bases; unmatched junction nucleotides: 13. The CDR3 DNA follows: TGCGCCAGCAGCCAAGAATCCCCTGGAGCGGGAGGGAATTCAGATACGCAGTATTTT. Residues: CASSQESPGAGGNSDTQYF.

This clonotype appeared many times. The chain couples TRBV12-3 or TRBV12-4 to TRBJ2-7, with 12 bases lining up with TRBD2. The CDR3 spans 14 residues. Trimming took 7 bases from V and 1 from J; bases not matched to a gene: 2. CDR3 residues: CASNLAGGSYEQYF. In nucleotides, the CDR3 is TGTGCCAGCAACCTAGCGGGAGGGTCCTACGAGCAGTACTTC.

This clonotype was seen only a few times. The gene calls are TRBV7-3 and TRBJ2-2; D remains unclear. V was clipped by 1 base and J by 7 bases, with 16 bases between them. This CDR3 is 16 amino acids long. Germline CDR1 reads SGHTA; CDR2 reads FQGTGA. The CDR3 bases are TGTGCCAGCAGCTTAATGGCTGGGAATTCGGACGGGGAGCTGTTTTTT. The encoded protein is CASSLMAGNSDGELFF.

The V and J genes are TRBV7-6 and TRBJ2-1; 10 bases match TRBD2. Germline values: CDR1 SGHVS, CDR2 FNYEAQ. The CDR3 consists of 15 residues. V dropped 4 bases and J dropped 7; count of bases not matched to a gene: 7. This chain's CDR3 is CASSYPGTSVNEQFF. CDR3 nucleotide sequence: TGTGCCAGCAGCTACCCCGGGACTAGCGTGAATGAGCAGTTCTTC. Full variable domain (rest looked up from reference TRBV7-6 and TRBJ2-1): GAGVSQSPRYKVTKRGQDVALRCDPISGHVSLYWYRQALGQGPEFLTYFNYEAQQDKSGLPNDRFSAERPEGSISTLTIQRTEQRDSAMYRCASSYPGTSVNEQFFGPGTRLTVL.

This clonotype turned up a few times. The genes are TRBV12-3 or TRBV12-4 and TRBJ1-6, with a possible D match to TRBD1 (5 bases). The CDR3 totals 14 residues. With 4 bases removed from V and 8 bases from J, the gap between germline ends came to 12 bases. CDR3 sequence (DNA): TGTGCCAGCAGTTGGGGCCCGGGGGATTCACCCCTCCACTTT. Its protein product is CASSWGPGDSPLHF.

This clonotype appeared many times. The CDR3 DNA reads as TGTGCCAGCAGCCAAGATAAGGGGACTCAGTACTTC. Translated, it gives CASSQDKGTQYF. This sequence joins TRBV3-1 and TRBJ2-7; D is perhaps TRBD2 (6 bases). V was cut by 0 bases and J by 10 bases, with 10 bases left in between. Germline loops: CDR1 LGHDT, CDR2 YNNKEL (reference sequence). The CDR3 extends over 12 amino acids.

This clonotype was seen ten or more times. This chain uses TRBV5-1 with TRBJ2-5; D remains ambiguous. This CDR3 is built from 13 residues. Germline V CDR1 and CDR2: SGHRS, YFSETQ. The V and J ends lost 4 bases and 5 bases respectively, with 12 bases between them. The CDR3 spells CASSLSTAETQYF. CDR3 DNA: TGCGCCAGCAGCCTTTCCACTGCGGAGACCCAGTACTTC.

This clonotype was observed at least ten times. The chain recombines TRBV5-1 with TRBJ1-6; D may be TRBD1 (5 bases). Trimming removed 4 bases from V and 7 bases from J, with 12 bases in between. This CDR3 spans 14 amino acids. The V gene's germline CDR1 is SGHRS and CDR2 YFSETQ. CDR3 amino acids: CASSGTGANSPLHF. CDR3 nucleotide sequence: TGCGCCAGCAGCGGAACCGGGGCCAATTCACCCCTCCACTTT. Full variable domain (rest looked up from reference TRBV5-1 and TRBJ1-6): KAGVTQTPRYLIKTRGQQVTLSCSPISGHRSVSWYQQTPGQGLQFLFEYFSETQRNKGNFPGRFSGRQFSNSRSEMNVSTLELGDSALYLCASSGTGANSPLHFGNGTRLTVT.

The chain uses TRBV5-1 and TRBJ2-1; 8 bases match TRBD1. The CDR3 length is 15 residues. Germline trimming cut 2 bases from V and 6 bases from J; bases unmatched to any gene: 7. Germline V gives CDR1 SGHRS, CDR2 YFSETQ. CDR3 protein: CASSFGRGLSNEQFF. CDR3 nucleotide sequence: TGCGCCAGCAGCTTCGGCAGGGGGCTGAGCAATGAGCAGTTCTTC.

This clonotype was counted only a few times. The chain's CDR3 is CASSPRSQGYGYTF. CDR3 nucleotide sequence: TGTGCCAGCAGCCCCCGGAGTCAGGGCTATGGCTACACCTTC. The genes are TRBV7-2 and TRBJ1-2, with D possibly TRBD1 on 5 matching bases. The V and J ends lost 5 bases and 4 bases respectively, with 14 bases between them. The germline gives CDR1 SGHTA, CDR2 FQGNSA. This CDR3 comprises 14 residues.

The gene calls are TRBV19 and TRBJ2-1; TRBD2 might be the D (6 bases). This CDR3 region has 12 residues. Germline CDR1 reads LNHDA; CDR2 reads SQIVND (reference sequence). Trimming cost V 7 bases and J 3 bases, with 7 bases left between them. CDR3 amino acids: CASMGGYNEQFF. The CDR3 coding sequence is TGTGCCAGTATGGGGGGCTACAATGAGCAGTTCTTC.

This clonotype was observed a handful of times. The chain joins TRBV27 to TRBJ2-7, with TRBD2 as a possible D gene (6 bases). Germline CDR1 is MNHEY and CDR2 is SMNVEV (reference sequence). The length of the CDR3 is 15 residues. Trimming stripped 0 bases from V and 6 bases from J, with 15 bases between. The CDR3 DNA sequence: TGTGCCAGCAGTTTATCCGGCGGGGAGTATCGCGAGCAGTACTTC. Protein product: CASSLSGGEYREQYF.

Many counts were recorded for this clonotype. The chain has TRBV5-4 and TRBJ2-5, with D possibly being TRBD2 (5 bases). The CDR3 is 15 residues long. Germline CDR1 is SGHNT and CDR2 is YYREEE (reference sequence). V was shortened by 5 bases and J by 1 base, with 15 bases between the two germline ends. The CDR3: CASRPAGRTQETQYF. The CDR3 DNA is TGTGCCAGCAGGCCCGCGGGCCGGACCCAAGAGACCCAGTACTTC.

This clonotype was found a few times. The chain combines TRBV7-2 with TRBJ2-7; maybe TRBD1 (5 bases). Trimming pared 5 bases from V and 0 bases from J, leaving 17 bases between. This CDR3 is 16 amino acids long. Germline assignment: CDR1 SGHTA and CDR2 FQGNSA. This chain's CDR3 is CASSPGATGISYEQYF. The CDR3 DNA is TGTGCCAGCAGCCCTGGGGCGACTGGAATCTCCTACGAGCAGTACTTC.

This clonotype was seen ten or more times. J is TRBJ1-3 and V is TRBV5-1; D not certain. Germline assignment: CDR1 SGHRS and CDR2 YFSETQ. Trimming took off 7 bases at V and 0 bases at J, with 8 bases between the two ends. This CDR3 is 13 amino acids long. Here the CDR3 DNA reads TGCGCCAGCCGCTCCTCCTCTGGAAACACCATATATTTT. Its translation: CASRSSSGNTIYF.

This clonotype was observed a handful of times. In DNA form, the CDR3 reads TGTGCCAGCAGCTTCGGGACCGAGGGCGAGCAGTACTTC. Its protein product is CASSFGTEGEQYF. The rearrangement uses TRBV6-1 and TRBJ2-7; D might be TRBD1 or TRBD2, each matching 5 bases. This CDR3 is built from 13 residues. Germline CDR1 MNHNS, CDR2 SASEGT. Trimming removed 6 bases at V and 6 bases at J, with 15 bases between.

Many counts were recorded for this clonotype. The genes are TRBV4-1 and TRBJ2-1; tentative D call: TRBD2 (5 bases). The V gene's germline CDR1 is MGHRA and CDR2 YSYEKL. The V and J ends lost 3 bases and 4 bases respectively, with 13 bases between them. The CDR3 is made up of 15 amino acids. The CDR3 loop is CASSHPTRGYNEQFF. In DNA form, the CDR3 reads TGCGCCAGCAGCCACCCAACGAGAGGGTACAATGAGCAGTTCTTC.

This clonotype has ten or more counts. J is TRBJ2-7 and V is TRBV6-2 or TRBV6-3; D uncertain. The germline gives CDR1 MNHEY, CDR2 SVGEGT. Trimming took 5 bases from V and 5 from J, leaving 19 bases between them. The CDR3 has 15 residues. The DNA for the CDR3 is TGTGCCAGCAGTACAGACTTGAGGTGGGATAACGAGCAGTACTTC. It translates to CASSTDLRWDNEQYF.